A selection of T cell receptor beta chains follows, all from one sample in a study of T cells in localized non-small cell lung cancer. Assay used: immunoSEQ multiplex PCR; TCRdb lists only in-frame clones, some missing. Found here are about 5,000 clones, approximately 35% of them singletons; the top ten hold 9% to 15%. Sequences were derived from lung tumor tissue, sampled before any cancer treatment. These receptors all come from a male donor at least 60 years old with stage III lung adenocarcinoma. Both conserved end residues are part of each CDR3. The order of the fields is J gene, D gene, V gene, clone size, CDR3 DNA, CDR3 protein. The D gene is left open where the match is weak. Rows give clone size only sometimes, using once, few, many, or a class for an expanded clone.

TRBJ2-7	TRBD2	TRBV23-1	few	TGCGCCAGCAGTCTACACCGGGAGGGGCGGGGACCCTACGAGCAGTACTTC	CASSLHREGRGPYEQYF
TRBJ2-1	.	TRBV5-1	.	TGCGCCAGCAGTTCTCCCCCGGGCCTTCTAGATAATGAGCAGTTCTTC	CASSSPPGLLDNEQFF
TRBJ2-7	TRBD2	TRBV6-8	.	TGTGCCAGCAGTTACTCGACGGCGGGAGGGTCCTACGAGCAGTACTTC	CASSYSTAGGSYEQYF
TRBJ2-2	TRBD2	TRBV9	few	TGTGCCAGCAGCATCGGACTAGCGGAGAACACCGGGGAGCTGTTTTTT	CASSIGLAENTGELFF
TRBJ2-1	TRBD1	TRBV5-1	.	TGCGCCAGCAGCTTATTACTGGGACAGGGGGCAAATGAGCAGTTCTTC	CASSLLLGQGANEQFF
TRBJ1-1	TRBD1	TRBV5-1	.	TGCGCCAGCAGCTTTCGCGGGACAGACACTGAAGCTTTCTTT	CASSFRGTDTEAFF
TRBJ2-3	.	TRBV6-8	.	TGTGCCAGCAGTTACAATAGGGTTGCGCAGTATTTT	CASSYNRVAQYF
TRBJ1-2	.	TRBV28	.	TGTGCCAGCAGGTTCGCAGGCCTAGCTAACTATGGCTACACCTTC	CASRFAGLANYGYTF
TRBJ2-2	.	TRBV7-5	few	TGTGCCAGCAGCGCTGGACAGACGAACACCGGGGAGCTGTTTTTT	CASSAGQTNTGELFF
TRBJ2-6	.	TRBV6-8	.	TGTGCCAGCAGTCAGACCCTCAACGTCCTGACTTTC	CASSQTLNVLTF
TRBJ2-2	TRBD1	TRBV2	few	TGTGCCAGCAGGGAGGGGACAGGGATCACCGGGGAGCTGTTTTTT	CASREGTGITGELFF
TRBJ2-7	TRBD2	TRBV14	.	TGTGCCAGCAGCCAATGGGGACTAGCGGGAGCTCAAGAGCAGTACTTC	CASSQWGLAGAQEQYF
TRBJ1-1	TRBD1	TRBV6-8	medium-sized	TGTGCCAGCAGGAAACAGGGGGGGACTGAAGCTTTCTTT	CASRKQGGTEAFF
TRBJ1-1	.	TRBV15	medium-sized	TGTGCCACCAGCAGAGACCCTCCCCCGCTTGTCACTGAAGCTTTCTTT	CATSRDPPPLVTEAFF
TRBJ2-7	.	TRBV6-8	.	TGTGCCATCAGGGACCGGGACAAATACCCCTACGAGCAGTACTTC	CAIRDRDKYPYEQYF
TRBJ2-7	TRBD1	TRBV5-1	.	TGCGCCAGCAGCTGGGGACAGGGGGCCGCCGAGCAGTACTTC	CASSWGQGAAEQYF
TRBJ1-2	.	TRBV28	few	TGTGCCAGCAGTTTTTTAATTGCCGCGTATGGCTACACCTTC	CASSFLIAAYGYTF
TRBJ2-3	TRBD2	TRBV28	few	TGTGCCAGCAGTTTATCGGTACTAGCGGATTTCACAGATACGCAGTATTTT	CASSLSVLADFTDTQYF
TRBJ2-7	.	TRBV6-8	.	TGTGCCAGCCGTTACGGGGCAGGCAGTGGCGAGCAGTACTTC	CASRYGAGSGEQYF
TRBJ2-5	.	TRBV11-3	few	TGTGCCAGCAGCTTAGGGGCAGGGGGAGGCCAAGAGACCCAGTACTTC	CASSLGAGGGQETQYF
TRBJ2-6	.	TRBV7-7	.	TGTGCCAGCAGCCAAGATATGAGGGCCTTGATCTCTGGGGCCAACGTCCTGACTTTC	CASSQDMRALISGANVLTF
TRBJ2-4	.	TRBV10-2	.	TGCGCCACCATGGACCTTCTAGCCAAAAACATTCAGTACTTC	CATMDLLAKNIQYF
TRBJ2-3	.	TRBV7-1	many	TGTGCCAGCAGCTTTCAGGAGTTCGATACGCAGTATTTT	CASSFQEFDTQYF
TRBJ2-7	.	TRBV6-1	.	TGTGCCAGCAGTGAAGCGGTCTATTACGAGCAGTACTTC	CASSEAVYYEQYF
TRBJ2-1	.	TRBV19	few	TGTGCCAGTAGTATCCTATGGAATGAGCAGTTCTTC	CASSILWNEQFF
TRBJ1-1	.	TRBV14	few	TGTGCCAGCAGCAGGAGATCAACCAGACCGAACACTGAAGCTTTCTTT	CASSRRSTRPNTEAFF
TRBJ2-7	TRBD2	TRBV9	few	TGTGCCAGCAGTCAAGCGGGAGACTCCTACGAGCAGTACTTC	CASSQAGDSYEQYF
TRBJ2-7	TRBD2	TRBV11-3	few	TGTGCCAGCAGCTCCTTAGGACTAGCGGGCTACGAGCAGTACTTC	CASSSLGLAGYEQYF
TRBJ1-1	.	TRBV6-8	medium-sized	TGTGCCAGCAGTTACCGGACGGCCGGGGCTGAAGCTTTCTTT	CASSYRTAGAEAFF
TRBJ2-7	.	TRBV9	.	TGTGCCAGCAGCGTAGACAGAGGAGGTACGGTTTACGAGCAGTACTTC	CASSVDRGGTVYEQYF
TRBJ2-7	.	TRBV1	few	TGCACCAGCAGCCAAGCCGACCCGTCTAGCGGAAACTACGAGCAGTACTTC	CTSSQADPSSGNYEQYF
TRBJ2-7	TRBD2	TRBV6-8	.	TGTGCCAGCAGAACTAGCGGGACGTTTTACGAGCAGTACTTC	CASRTSGTFYEQYF
TRBJ2-1	TRBD1	TRBV6-8	few	TGTGCCAGCAGAAAGACAGGGGGCCATGAGCAGTTCTTC	CASRKTGGHEQFF
TRBJ1-3	.	TRBV30	.	TGTGCCTGGAGTCAGGGAGGAAACACCATATATTTT	CAWSQGGNTIYF
TRBJ2-5	.	TRBV18	.	TGTGCCAGCTCCCTCGACATCCAAGAGACCCAGTACTTC	CASSLDIQETQYF
TRBJ1-1	.	TRBV4-1	.	TGCGCCAGCAGCTGGGGACAGAACACTGAAGCTTTCTTT	CASSWGQNTEAFF
TRBJ2-2	.	TRBV30	.	TGTGCCTACCAAAAGGCCCTCGGTAGCGGGGAGCTGTTTTTT	CAYQKALGSGELFF
TRBJ2-4	TRBD1	TRBV6-8	medium-sized	TGTGCCAGCAGGCCGGGACAGACCATAGCCAAAAACATTCAGTACTTC	CASRPGQTIAKNIQYF
TRBJ2-1	TRBD2	TRBV4-1	few	TGCGCCAGCAGCCAAGATTTCGGGGGGAGCTCCTACAATGAGCAGTTCTTC	CASSQDFGGSSYNEQFF
TRBJ2-2	TRBD1	TRBV11-3	.	TGTGCCAGCAGTTTCGGACAGGGGAGGACCGGGGAGCTGTTTTTT	CASSFGQGRTGELFF
TRBJ2-5	.	TRBV11-3	.	TGTGCCAGCAGCTTACTAGAGTCACAAGAGACCCAGTACTTC	CASSLLESQETQYF
TRBJ2-3	TRBD2	TRBV9	.	TGTGCCAGCAGCGTTGGACTAGGTGGGGATACGCAGTATTTT	CASSVGLGGDTQYF
TRBJ2-3	TRBD2	TRBV5-1	.	TGCGCCAGCAGGCCTAGCGGGAAGGAAGATACGCAGTATTTT	CASRPSGKEDTQYF
TRBJ2-7	TRBD1	TRBV19	.	TGTGCCAGTAGTATCCTCGGGACAGGGGGAGCCGAGCAGTACTTC	CASSILGTGGAEQYF
TRBJ1-4	TRBD1	TRBV28	.	TGTGCCAGCAGTTTATTCTCCAGGGGGGGTGAAAAACTGTTTTTT	CASSLFSRGGEKLFF
TRBJ1-3	TRBD1	TRBV6-8	few	TGTGCCAGCAGTCCGACAGGGGGCACTTTCTCTGGAAACACCATATATTTT	CASSPTGGTFSGNTIYF
TRBJ2-1	.	TRBV5-1	once	TGCGCCAGCAGCTTGGGGACAGCCAACAATGAGCAGTTCTTC	CASSLGTANNEQFF
TRBJ2-7	TRBD2	TRBV5-1	.	TGCGCCAGCAGCTTTATTCCGGGACTAGCGGGAGGAATTGTCTACGAGCAGTACTTC	CASSFIPGLAGGIVYEQYF
TRBJ1-4	.	TRBV30	.	TGTGCCTGGAGTGAGGGGGGTGGGGAAAAACTGTTTTTT	CAWSEGGGEKLFF
TRBJ1-4	TRBD1	TRBV13	.	TGTGCCAGCAGCTTAGCACAGGGGGGCGGAAAACTGTTTTTT	CASSLAQGGGKLFF
TRBJ2-6	.	TRBV7-5	.	TGTGCCAGCTTTTTTAGGGTCTCTGGGGCCAACGTCCTGACTTTC	CASFFRVSGANVLTF
TRBJ1-3	.	TRBV10-2	.	TGCGCCAGCAGTGACCAGGGAAACACCATATATTTT	CASSDQGNTIYF